This TCR beta chain was captured by sequencing in a study of T-cell reconstitution after alpha-beta-depleted transplantation in children. Germline loops: CDR1 SQVTM, CDR2 ANQGSEA. The CDR3 is 14 residues long. After removal of 5 bases from V and 3 bases from J, the junction contained 9 bases not matched to a gene. Study-wide points: Several hundred expanded graft clones reportedly supplied alpha-beta T cells about two months after transplant.

This clonotype was seen at least ten times. Its cognate antigen is unknown. The authors prepared the TCRbeta library with unique molecular identifiers. MiXCR, applied by TCRdb to the PCR reads, yields one record per CDR3 protein. The data contain around 580,000 distinct CDR3 sequences, approximately 22% of them seen just once; the ten biggest clones take up 13% to 15%. The clonotype originates from a boy under two years old who had a stem cell transplant for acute myeloid leukemia, so the T cells may come from the graft donor. The chain combines TRBV29-1 with TRBJ2-5, with 7 bases identical to TRBD1. Sequences were derived from PBMCs, mostly from graft donor cells, sampled 360 days after TCRalphabeta/CD19-depleted stem cell transplant. The DNA for the CDR3 is TGCAGCGTTAAGGGGGACAGAATTGAAGAGACCCAGTACTTC. Translated: CSVKGDRIEETQYF.